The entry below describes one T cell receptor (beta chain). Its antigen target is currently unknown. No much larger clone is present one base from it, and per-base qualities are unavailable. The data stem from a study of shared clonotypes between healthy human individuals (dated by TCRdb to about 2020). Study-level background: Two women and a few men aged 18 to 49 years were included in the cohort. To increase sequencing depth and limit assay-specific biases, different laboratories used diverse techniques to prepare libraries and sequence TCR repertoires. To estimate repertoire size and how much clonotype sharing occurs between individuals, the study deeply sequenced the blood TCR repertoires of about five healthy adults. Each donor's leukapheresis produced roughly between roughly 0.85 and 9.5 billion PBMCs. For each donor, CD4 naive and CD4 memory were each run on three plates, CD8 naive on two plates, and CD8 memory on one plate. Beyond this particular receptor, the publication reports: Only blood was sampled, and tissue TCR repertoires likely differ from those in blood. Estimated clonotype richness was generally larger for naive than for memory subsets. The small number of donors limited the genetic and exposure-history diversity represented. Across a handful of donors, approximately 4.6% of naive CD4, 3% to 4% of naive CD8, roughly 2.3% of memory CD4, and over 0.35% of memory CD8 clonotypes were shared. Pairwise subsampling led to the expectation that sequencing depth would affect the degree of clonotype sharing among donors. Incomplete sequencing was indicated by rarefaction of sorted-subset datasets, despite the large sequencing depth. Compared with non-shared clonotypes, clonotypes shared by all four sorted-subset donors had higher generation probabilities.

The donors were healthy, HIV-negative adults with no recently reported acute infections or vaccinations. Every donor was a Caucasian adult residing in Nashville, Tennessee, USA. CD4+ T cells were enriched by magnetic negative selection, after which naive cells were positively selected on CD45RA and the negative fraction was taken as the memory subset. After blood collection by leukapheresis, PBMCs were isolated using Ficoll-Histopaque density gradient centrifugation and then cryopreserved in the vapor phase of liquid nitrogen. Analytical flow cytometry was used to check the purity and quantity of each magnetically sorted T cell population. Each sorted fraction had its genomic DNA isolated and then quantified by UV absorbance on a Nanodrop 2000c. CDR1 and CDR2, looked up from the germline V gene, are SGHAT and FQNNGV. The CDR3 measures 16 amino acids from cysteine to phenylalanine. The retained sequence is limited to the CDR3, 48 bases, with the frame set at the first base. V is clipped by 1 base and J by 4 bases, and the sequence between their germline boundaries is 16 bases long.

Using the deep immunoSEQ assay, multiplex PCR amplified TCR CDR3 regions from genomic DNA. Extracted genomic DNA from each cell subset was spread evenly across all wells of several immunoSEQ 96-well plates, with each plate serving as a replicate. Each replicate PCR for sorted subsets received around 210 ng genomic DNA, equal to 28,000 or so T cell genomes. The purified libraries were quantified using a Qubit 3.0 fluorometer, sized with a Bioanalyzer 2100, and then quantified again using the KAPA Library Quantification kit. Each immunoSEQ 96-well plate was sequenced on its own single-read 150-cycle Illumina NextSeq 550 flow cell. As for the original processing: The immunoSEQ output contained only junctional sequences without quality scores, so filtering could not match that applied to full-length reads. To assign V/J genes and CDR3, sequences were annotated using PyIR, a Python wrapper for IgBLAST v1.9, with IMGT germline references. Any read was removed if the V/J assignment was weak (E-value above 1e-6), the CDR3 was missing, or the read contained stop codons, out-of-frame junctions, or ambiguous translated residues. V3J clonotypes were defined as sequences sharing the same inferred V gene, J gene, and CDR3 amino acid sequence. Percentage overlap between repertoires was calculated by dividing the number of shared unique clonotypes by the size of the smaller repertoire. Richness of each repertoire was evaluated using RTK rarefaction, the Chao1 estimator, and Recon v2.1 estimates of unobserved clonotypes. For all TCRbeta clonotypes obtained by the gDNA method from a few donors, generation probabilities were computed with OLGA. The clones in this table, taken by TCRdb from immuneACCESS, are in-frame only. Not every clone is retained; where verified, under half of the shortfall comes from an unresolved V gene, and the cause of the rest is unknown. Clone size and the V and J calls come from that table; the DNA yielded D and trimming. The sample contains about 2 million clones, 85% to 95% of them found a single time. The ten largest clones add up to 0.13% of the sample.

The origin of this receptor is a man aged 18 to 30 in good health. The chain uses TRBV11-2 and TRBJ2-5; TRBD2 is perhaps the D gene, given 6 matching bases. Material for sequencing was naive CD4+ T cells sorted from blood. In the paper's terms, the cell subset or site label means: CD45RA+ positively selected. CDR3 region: CASSLVTKPGGETQYF. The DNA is TGTGCCAGCAGCTTAGTCACGAAGCCCGGGGGAGAGACCCAGTACTTC.